This is a list of T cell receptor beta chains from one sample in a study of blood T cells in healthy people across ages. One entry per CDR3 protein, called by TCRdb with MiXCR from the 5' RACE reads. The sample lists about 1.1 million distinct CDR3 sequences; approximately 38% were seen once. Sequenced material: blood. The receptors were gathered from a man aged 18 to 30 in good health. The CDR3 runs from the conserved cysteine through the conserved F or W. The order of the fields is V gene, clone size, D gene, J gene, CDR3 protein, CDR3 DNA. A D gene is named only where the DNA matches it firmly. The size entry is marked missing in some rows and otherwise reads once, few, many or a size class.

V gene: TRBV12-3/TRBV12-4
clone size: -
D gene: -
J gene: TRBJ1-6
CDR3 protein: CASSFWQGSYNSPLHF
CDR3 DNA: TGTGCCAGCAGTTTTTGGCAGGGTTCCTATAATTCACCCCTCCACTTT

V gene: TRBV6-1
clone size: once
D gene: -
J gene: TRBJ2-3
CDR3 protein: CASSEGAGTDTQYF
CDR3 DNA: TGTGCCAGCAGTGAAGGGGCGGGCACAGATACGCAGTATTTT

V gene: TRBV10-3
clone size: -
D gene: -
J gene: TRBJ2-5
CDR3 protein: CAISEAGRKKETQYF
CDR3 DNA: TGTGCCATCAGTGAAGCCGGGCGTAAAAAAGAGACCCAGTACTTC

V gene: TRBV6-5
clone size: few
D gene: TRBD1
J gene: TRBJ2-7
CDR3 protein: CASSYLDRVRYEQYF
CDR3 DNA: TGTGCCAGCAGTTACTTGGACAGGGTTCGGTACGAGCAGTACTTC

V gene: TRBV19
clone size: once
D gene: -
J gene: TRBJ2-1
CDR3 protein: CASEDRYEQFF
CDR3 DNA: TGTGCCAGTGAAGACAGGTATGAGCAGTTCTTC

V gene: TRBV25-1
clone size: many
D gene: -
J gene: TRBJ1-1
CDR3 protein: CASSEGRDTEAFF
CDR3 DNA: TGTGCCAGCAGTGAAGGCAGGGACACTGAAGCTTTCTTT

V gene: TRBV5-1
clone size: few
D gene: -
J gene: TRBJ2-5
CDR3 protein: CASSTMTANQETQYF
CDR3 DNA: TGCGCCAGCAGCACCATGACTGCGAACCAAGAGACCCAGTACTTC

V gene: TRBV20-1
clone size: -
D gene: -
J gene: TRBJ2-2
CDR3 protein: CSARDARVTGELFF
CDR3 DNA: TGCAGTGCTAGAGATGCAAGGGTTACCGGGGAGCTGTTTTTT

V gene: TRBV13
clone size: few
D gene: -
J gene: TRBJ1-6
CDR3 protein: CASSNHSMGPESYNSPPHF
CDR3 DNA: TGTGCCAGCAGCAACCACAGTATGGGCCCGGAATCCTATAATTCACCCCCCCACTTT

V gene: TRBV27
clone size: -
D gene: -
J gene: TRBJ1-1
CDR3 protein: CASSSRGAIPTEAFF
CDR3 DNA: TGTGCCAGCAGTAGCAGGGGAGCGATTCCGACTGAAGCTTTCTTT

V gene: TRBV25-1
clone size: few
D gene: -
J gene: TRBJ1-5
CDR3 protein: CASSEQESGNQPQHF
CDR3 DNA: TGTGCCAGCAGTGAACAGGAGTCCGGCAATCAGCCCCAGCATTTT

V gene: TRBV4-3
clone size: many
D gene: -
J gene: TRBJ1-2
CDR3 protein: CASSQDTGFYGYTF
CDR3 DNA: TGCGCCAGCAGCCAAGATACCGGTTTCTATGGCTACACCTTC

V gene: TRBV7-9
clone size: -
D gene: -
J gene: TRBJ1-1
CDR3 protein: CASSVSGSNTEAFF
CDR3 DNA: TGTGCCAGCAGCGTGTCCGGGTCCAACACTGAAGCTTTCTTT

V gene: TRBV6-2/TRBV6-3
clone size: few
D gene: -
J gene: TRBJ1-1
CDR3 protein: CASASSWGSLNTEAFF
CDR3 DNA: TGTGCCAGCGCCTCGTCCTGGGGCAGCTTGAACACTGAAGCTTTCTTT

V gene: TRBV7-9
clone size: few
D gene: TRBD1
J gene: TRBJ2-3
CDR3 protein: CASSSHRGPQPDTQYF
CDR3 DNA: TGTGCCAGCAGCTCACACAGGGGTCCTCAGCCAGATACGCAGTATTTT

V gene: TRBV28
clone size: -
D gene: -
J gene: TRBJ1-2
CDR3 protein: CASSLRLAAGGLIYGYTF
CDR3 DNA: TGTGCCAGCAGTTTAAGACTGGCCGCGGGGGGCCTAATCTATGGCTACACCTTC

V gene: TRBV4-3
clone size: -
D gene: -
J gene: TRBJ2-3
CDR3 protein: CASSPNPRGPGDTQYF
CDR3 DNA: TGCGCCAGCAGCCCGAATCCCAGGGGCCCCGGTGATACGCAGTATTTT

V gene: TRBV7-8
clone size: -
D gene: TRBD2
J gene: TRBJ2-1
CDR3 protein: CASSFTRTGLAWEQFF
CDR3 DNA: TGTGCCAGCAGCTTTACAAGAACCGGACTAGCCTGGGAGCAGTTCTTC

V gene: TRBV10-3
clone size: few
D gene: -
J gene: TRBJ2-1
CDR3 protein: CAISENWDHYNEQFF
CDR3 DNA: TGTGCCATCAGTGAGAACTGGGACCATTACAATGAGCAGTTCTTC

V gene: TRBV7-9
clone size: once
D gene: -
J gene: TRBJ1-1
CDR3 protein: CASSLYLGTTEAFF
CDR3 DNA: TGTGCCAGCAGCTTATATCTGGGGACAACTGAAGCTTTCTTT

V gene: TRBV6-1
clone size: -
D gene: TRBD1
J gene: TRBJ2-7
CDR3 protein: CATPVLLMDRRTHEQYF
CDR3 DNA: TGTGCCACCCCAGTGTTGTTGATGGACAGGCGGACCCACGAGCAGTACTTC

V gene: TRBV29-1
clone size: few
D gene: TRBD1
J gene: TRBJ1-2
CDR3 protein: CSVETGAAYGYTF
CDR3 DNA: TGCAGCGTTGAAACAGGGGCGGCGTATGGCTACACCTTC

V gene: TRBV6-4
clone size: -
D gene: -
J gene: TRBJ2-1
CDR3 protein: CASSLEAGFNNEQFF
CDR3 DNA: TGTGCCAGCTCCCTCGAAGCCGGGTTCAACAATGAGCAGTTCTTC

V gene: TRBV7-9
clone size: few
D gene: TRBD1
J gene: TRBJ2-7
CDR3 protein: CASSLKSAWGQPTYEQYF
CDR3 DNA: TGTGCCAGCAGCTTAAAGTCGGCGTGGGGACAGCCTACCTACGAGCAGTACTTC

V gene: TRBV20-1
clone size: -
D gene: TRBD2
J gene: TRBJ2-7
CDR3 protein: CSASGVSGGAYEQYF
CDR3 DNA: TGCAGTGCTAGTGGCGTTAGCGGGGGGGCCTACGAGCAGTACTTC

V gene: TRBV29-1
clone size: -
D gene: TRBD2
J gene: TRBJ2-7
CDR3 protein: CSVALAGGYNEQYF
CDR3 DNA: TGCAGCGTTGCTTTAGCGGGGGGGTATAATGAGCAGTACTTC

V gene: TRBV14
clone size: few
D gene: -
J gene: TRBJ1-2
CDR3 protein: CASSRDRMDGYTF
CDR3 DNA: TGTGCCAGCAGCCGAGACCGGATGGATGGCTACACCTTC

V gene: TRBV18
clone size: -
D gene: -
J gene: TRBJ2-1
CDR3 protein: CASSPQGLFRSNEQFF
CDR3 DNA: TGTGCCAGCTCACCTCAAGGACTCTTTCGGTCCAATGAGCAGTTCTTC

V gene: TRBV4-1
clone size: -
D gene: -
J gene: TRBJ1-5
CDR3 protein: CASSQDSQDTQHF
CDR3 DNA: TGCGCCAGCAGCCAAGATTCCCAAGATACGCAGCATTTT

V gene: TRBV12-3/TRBV12-4
clone size: -
D gene: TRBD1
J gene: TRBJ2-1
CDR3 protein: CASSVGTGINGEQFF
CDR3 DNA: TGTGCCAGCAGTGTCGGGACAGGGATCAACGGGGAGCAGTTCTTC

V gene: TRBV27
clone size: few
D gene: TRBD2
J gene: TRBJ2-7
CDR3 protein: CASSLKWTSGYEQYF
CDR3 DNA: TGTGCCAGCAGTTTAAAGTGGACTAGCGGGTACGAGCAGTACTTC

V gene: TRBV6-2/TRBV6-3
clone size: -
D gene: -
J gene: TRBJ2-1
CDR3 protein: CASSYSVRDAIGEQFF
CDR3 DNA: TGTGCCAGCAGTTACTCCGTCCGGGACGCCATCGGTGAGCAGTTCTTC

V gene: TRBV27
clone size: -
D gene: TRBD1
J gene: TRBJ2-5
CDR3 protein: CASSQDRAQETQYF
CDR3 DNA: TGTGCCAGCAGTCAAGACAGGGCCCAAGAGACCCAGTACTTC

V gene: TRBV6-5
clone size: few
D gene: TRBD1
J gene: TRBJ2-1
CDR3 protein: CASSRATYRGGEQFF
CDR3 DNA: TGTGCCAGCAGTAGAGCTACTTACAGGGGTGGGGAGCAGTTCTTC

V gene: TRBV6-2/TRBV6-3
clone size: -
D gene: TRBD2
J gene: TRBJ2-3
CDR3 protein: CASSYSRTSGSTDTQYF
CDR3 DNA: TGTGCCAGCAGTTACTCCAGGACTAGCGGTAGCACAGATACGCAGTATTTT

V gene: TRBV5-6
clone size: once
D gene: -
J gene: TRBJ2-3
CDR3 protein: CASSASGASTLGDTQYF
CDR3 DNA: TGTGCCAGCAGCGCGTCCGGGGCCAGTACCCTGGGAGATACGCAGTATTTT

V gene: TRBV9
clone size: few
D gene: -
J gene: TRBJ2-1
CDR3 protein: CASSVEMGKDPYSYNEQFF
CDR3 DNA: TGTGCCAGCAGCGTAGAAATGGGAAAGGACCCCTACTCCTACAATGAGCAGTTCTTC

V gene: TRBV28
clone size: few
D gene: TRBD1
J gene: TRBJ1-5
CDR3 protein: CASGSPTGGGGQPQHF
CDR3 DNA: TGTGCCAGCGGCTCCCCTACAGGGGGCGGAGGACAGCCCCAGCATTTT

V gene: TRBV4-3
clone size: few
D gene: -
J gene: TRBJ1-2
CDR3 protein: CASSQDLGGGPLDGYTF
CDR3 DNA: TGCGCCAGCAGCCAAGATTTGGGGGGGGGGCCTTTGGACGGCTACACCTTC

V gene: TRBV2
clone size: many
D gene: -
J gene: TRBJ2-2
CDR3 protein: CASSILNTGELFF
CDR3 DNA: TGCGCCAGCAGTATCCTGAACACCGGGGAGCTGTTTTTT

V gene: TRBV9
clone size: -
D gene: -
J gene: TRBJ1-1
CDR3 protein: CASRPGGGWVEDTEAFF
CDR3 DNA: TGTGCCAGCCGCCCCGGCGGAGGGTGGGTTGAGGACACTGAAGCTTTCTTT

V gene: TRBV11-2
clone size: -
D gene: TRBD1
J gene: TRBJ1-1
CDR3 protein: CASSPTGDPYTEAFF
CDR3 DNA: TGTGCCAGCAGCCCGACAGGGGATCCCTACACCGAAGCTTTCTTT

V gene: TRBV20-1
clone size: few
D gene: -
J gene: TRBJ1-2
CDR3 protein: CSAPNMQGYTF
CDR3 DNA: TGCAGTGCCCCGAACATGCAAGGCTACACCTTC

V gene: TRBV5-6
clone size: -
D gene: -
J gene: TRBJ1-2
CDR3 protein: CASSLLAGASIYGYTF
CDR3 DNA: TGTGCCAGCAGCTTGTTAGCAGGGGCGAGCATCTATGGCTACACCTTC

V gene: TRBV14
clone size: few
D gene: TRBD1
J gene: TRBJ2-7
CDR3 protein: CASSQWVRDRQYEQYF
CDR3 DNA: TGTGCCAGCAGCCAATGGGTACGGGACAGGCAATACGAGCAGTACTTC

V gene: TRBV29-1
clone size: few
D gene: TRBD1
J gene: TRBJ2-1
CDR3 protein: CSDVTGGTYNEQFF
CDR3 DNA: TGCAGCGATGTGACAGGGGGGACCTACAATGAGCAGTTCTTC

V gene: TRBV7-3
clone size: -
D gene: -
J gene: TRBJ2-1
CDR3 protein: CASSYGSGDNEQFF
CDR3 DNA: TGTGCCAGCAGTTACGGTTCAGGGGACAATGAGCAGTTCTTC

V gene: TRBV4-2
clone size: -
D gene: -
J gene: TRBJ2-3
CDR3 protein: CASSQHGEDTDAQYF
CDR3 DNA: TGTGCCAGCAGCCAACATGGGGAGGACACAGATGCGCAGTATTTT

V gene: TRBV5-1
clone size: -
D gene: -
J gene: TRBJ2-3
CDR3 protein: CASIQNTDTQYF
CDR3 DNA: TGCGCCAGCATACAGAACACAGATACGCAGTATTTT

V gene: TRBV12-3/TRBV12-4
clone size: few
D gene: -
J gene: TRBJ2-7
CDR3 protein: CASSLGRREYEQYF
CDR3 DNA: TGTGCCAGCAGTTTAGGGAGGAGGGAATACGAGCAGTACTTC

V gene: TRBV10-3
clone size: -
D gene: TRBD2
J gene: TRBJ2-3
CDR3 protein: CAISVTSGASTDTQYF
CDR3 DNA: TGTGCCATCAGCGTGACTAGCGGGGCCAGCACAGATACGCAGTATTTT

V gene: TRBV20-1
clone size: few
D gene: -
J gene: TRBJ2-1
CDR3 protein: CSAIPAGGTHPNEQFF
CDR3 DNA: TGCAGTGCTATCCCAGCGGGCGGGACTCACCCCAATGAGCAGTTCTTC

V gene: TRBV7-6
clone size: few
D gene: -
J gene: TRBJ2-1
CDR3 protein: CASSPHSDSYNEQFF
CDR3 DNA: TGTGCCAGCAGCCCACACTCCGACTCCTACAATGAGCAGTTCTTC

V gene: TRBV7-2
clone size: few
D gene: -
J gene: TRBJ2-3
CDR3 protein: CASSHDSDADTQYF
CDR3 DNA: TGTGCCAGCAGCCACGACAGCGACGCAGATACGCAGTATTTT

V gene: TRBV6-1
clone size: -
D gene: -
J gene: TRBJ2-3
CDR3 protein: CASSAYRTDTQYF
CDR3 DNA: TGTGCCAGCAGTGCCTACAGGACCGATACGCAGTATTTT

V gene: TRBV20-1
clone size: -
D gene: -
J gene: TRBJ2-3
CDR3 protein: CSASWLGTTDTQYF
CDR3 DNA: TGCAGTGCTAGTTGGCTAGGGACCACAGATACGCAGTATTTT

V gene: TRBV6-5
clone size: -
D gene: -
J gene: TRBJ2-1
CDR3 protein: CASRRGSYNERFF
CDR3 DNA: TGTGCCAGCAGGAGAGGCTCCTACAATGAGCGGTTCTTC

V gene: TRBV20-1
clone size: many
D gene: -
J gene: TRBJ2-5
CDR3 protein: CSAREETQYF
CDR3 DNA: TGCAGTGCTAGAGAAGAGACCCAGTACTTC

V gene: TRBV13
clone size: few
D gene: TRBD2
J gene: TRBJ2-3
CDR3 protein: CASSLGVGDYGDTQYF
CDR3 DNA: TGTGCCAGCAGCTTAGGCGTTGGGGACTATGGCGATACGCAGTATTTT